Each of the 14 T cell receptor beta chains below was sequenced from the same sample in a study of brain T cells in children with intractable seizures. The repertoire was sequenced with immunoSEQ multiplex PCR; TCRdb's copy has only in-frame clones and lacks some. The repertoire holds 300,000 to 400,000 clones, over 90% seen once, with about 5.8% in the top ten. Time point of the sample: blood from clinic visit 5 months post-surgery; TSC patient then seizure free. The sequencing here drew on peripheral blood, taken less than 6 months after surgery. The receptors were sampled from a boy under three years old with tuberous sclerosis and intractable seizures.

J is TRBJ2-7 and V is TRBV30, with 7 positions matching TRBD2. The CDR3 runs 13 residues. Germline V gene lookup returns CDR1 GTSNPN and CDR2 SVGIG (reference sequence). J gave up 4 bases and V 4 bases, and 7 bases lay outside the gene matches. CDR3 protein: CAWNPPGGYEQYF. The CDR3 coding sequence is TGTGCCTGGAACCCACCCGGGGGGTACGAGCAGTACTTC.

The chain joins TRBV5-1 to TRBJ2-1, with D tentatively TRBD1 (6 bases). The germline V and J ends were trimmed by 2 bases and 13 bases, with 13 bases remaining between them. This CDR3 has 12 residues. Germline values: CDR1 SGHRS, CDR2 YFSETQ. The chain's CDR3 is CASSLQGESQFF. CDR3 nucleotide sequence: TGCGCCAGCAGCTTACAGGGAGAGTCACAGTTCTTC.

The CDR3 spells CASSPQVEVEAFF. The DNA of the CDR3 is TGTGCCAGCTCACCCCAGGTCGAGGTGGAAGCTTTCTTT. The genes are TRBV18 and TRBJ1-1; D is uncertain. The CDR3 is 13 amino acids. V was trimmed by 3 bases and J by 8 bases, leaving 13 bases between them. CDR1 and CDR2 (germline): KGHSH, LQKENI.

The V and J genes are TRBV19 and TRBJ2-2, with D possibly TRBD2 on 6 matching bases. The length of the CDR3 is 14 residues. Germline CDR1 reads LNHDA; CDR2 reads SQIVND (reference sequence). V gave up 3 bases and J gave up 5 bases, with 10 bases separating them. The CDR3 DNA is TGTGCCAGTAGTATTACCGGAGGGACCGGGGAGCTGTTTTTT. It specifies CASSITGGTGELFF.

This clone appeared once. The rearrangement uses TRBV10-2 and TRBJ1-3; possible D gene TRBD1, 6 bases. V was shortened by 2 bases and J by 2 bases, with 7 bases between the two germline ends. The CDR3 totals 14 residues. Germline-derived CDR1 and CDR2 are WSHSY and SAAADI. The CDR3 loop reads CASSETGPGNTIYF. CDR3 sequence (DNA): TGCGCCAGCAGTGAGACAGGGCCTGGAAACACCATATATTTT.

V usage is TRBV7-2 and J usage is TRBJ2-7; 10 positions match TRBD2. This CDR3 spans 16 amino acids. Germline CDR1 is SGHTA and CDR2 is FQGNSA. V shed 2 bases, J shed 0 bases, and the junction held 4 bases outside the gene matches. The DNA of the CDR3 is TGTGCCAGCAGCTTATGGTCTAGCGGGAGCTCCTACGAGCAGTACTTC. It specifies CASSLWSSGSSYEQYF.

This clone was observed a single time. The rearrangement joins TRBV12-3 or TRBV12-4 to TRBJ2-3; no definite D call. The CDR3 has 12 amino acids. V was shortened by 1 base and J by 6 bases, with 5 bases between the two germline ends. The CDR3 here is CASSLVPDTQYF. DNA of the CDR3: TGTGCCAGCAGTTTAGTCCCCGATACGCAGTATTTT.

The chain has TRBV7-3 and TRBJ2-1; maybe TRBD1 (5 bases). The CDR3 is 15 amino acids. The germline V gene has CDR1 SGHTA and CDR2 FQGTGA. V gave up 4 bases and J gave up 6 bases, with 16 bases separating them. The DNA for the CDR3 is TGTGCCAGCAGCTCGGACACCAGGTCGAGCAATGAGCAGTTCTTC. Translating gives CASSSDTRSSNEQFF. Full variable domain (rest looked up from reference TRBV7-3 and TRBJ2-1): GAGVSQTPSNKVTEKGKYVELRCDPISGHTALYWYRQSLGQGPEFLIYFQGTGAADDSGLPNDRFFAVRPEGSVSTLKIQRTERGDSAVYLCASSSDTRSSNEQFFGPGTRLTVL.

V is TRBV7-8 and J is TRBJ2-1; D is perhaps TRBD2 (6 bases). Germline V gene sequence: CDR1 SGHVS, CDR2 FQNEAQ. Trimming cost V 0 bases and J 4 bases, with 10 bases left between them. The CDR3 contains 15 residues. DNA of the CDR3: TGTGCCAGCAGCTTAGCGGGAGGCCGGTACAATGAGCAGTTCTTC. This encodes CASSLAGGRYNEQFF.

The J gene is TRBJ1-4, the V gene TRBV27, with D possibly matching TRBD1 (5 bases). V lost 4 bases, J lost 0 bases, and 9 bases lay in between. The germline gives CDR1 MNHEY, CDR2 SMNVEV (reference sequence). CDR3 length: 15 residues. The CDR3 sequence: CASSSMGATNEKLFF. The CDR3 coding sequence is TGTGCCAGCAGTTCTATGGGGGCAACTAATGAAAAACTGTTTTTT.

The V gene is TRBV24-1, the J gene TRBJ2-1; D may be TRBD2 (5 bases). The CDR3 extends over 14 amino acids. Trimming removed 1 base at V and 10 bases at J, with 13 bases between. CDR1 KGHDR and CDR2 SFDVKD come from the germline V gene. The CDR3 reads CATSDFSRAEEQFF. Written as DNA, the CDR3 is TGTGCCACCAGTGATTTCTCGAGGGCCGAAGAGCAGTTCTTC.

This chain connects TRBV13 to TRBJ2-1; TRBD1 matches 12 bases. Trimming cost V 7 bases and J 8 bases; bases outside gene matches: 3. The CDR3 is made up of 13 amino acids. The germline V gene encodes CDR1 PRHDT and CDR2 FYEKMQ (reference sequence). In nucleotides, the CDR3 is TGTGCCAGCATGGGACAGGGGGCCTATGAGCAGTTCTTC. This encodes CASMGQGAYEQFF.

This sequence joins TRBV6-4 and TRBJ2-7, with TRBD1 matching over 7 bases. The CDR3 loop spans 13 amino acids. The V segment lost 4 bases and the J segment 5 bases; nucleotides outside the gene matches: 5. Germline CDR1 and CDR2: MRHNA and SNTAGT. The CDR3 here is CASSVRQGNEQYF. Written as DNA, the CDR3 is TGTGCCAGCAGTGTTCGACAGGGAAACGAGCAGTACTTC.

The CDR3 reads CASSLVGQGGGNEQFF. The CDR3 DNA reads as TGTGCCAGCAGCTTAGTAGGGCAGGGGGGAGGCAATGAGCAGTTCTTC. This sequence joins TRBV11-3 and TRBJ2-1; D perhaps matches TRBD1 (7 bases). CDR3 length: 16 residues. V lost 1 base and J 6 bases, leaving 16 bases between the germline ends. Germline CDR1 SGHNT, CDR2 YENEEA.